The 3 T cell receptor beta chains below all came from one sample that was sequenced in a study of identical twins (TCRdb year 2016). The protocol used for the library was 5' RACE. Instrument used: Illumina HiSeq 2000. TCRdb reran the public reads through fastp at Q25 and MiXCR, keeping productive beta chains. Duplicate CDR3 protein sequences are folded into a single record with the most common DNA and genes. Here the sample has roughly 250,000 distinct CDR3 sequences; about 7% occur a single time. Roughly 3.6% of the sample rests with the top ten. This sample was also put to use in a study of yellow fever vaccine responses in identical twins.

The sequenced sample was memory (CD45RO+) T cells sorted from blood. What this sample's cell subset or site label stands for: CD45RO+ enriched T cells. The origin of the receptors is a woman in her late teens or twenties in good health.

This clonotype came up many times. The chain couples TRBV11-2 to TRBJ2-1; the match to TRBD1 covers 10 bases. CDR1 is SGHAT, CDR2 FQNNGV, per germline. The CDR3 has 16 residues. V lost 6 bases and J lost 5; bases outside the gene matches: 10. CDR3 coding DNA: TGTGCCAGCAGAACGACCGGGACAGGGGCCCACAATGAGCAGTTCTTC. Translation gives CASRTTGTGAHNEQFF.

This clonotype was seen only once. With a much larger clone just one base away, this may be a read error. V usage is TRBV4-2 and J usage is TRBJ2-3, with unresolved D. The CDR3 extends over 14 amino acids. Per the germline V gene, CDR1 is LGHNA and CDR2 is YNFKEQ. Trimming removed 0 bases from V and 5 bases from J, with 9 bases in between. In nucleotides, the CDR3 is TGTGCCAGCAGCCAAGAAGCTCTCATAGATACGCAGTATTTT. Protein sequence: CASSQEALIDTQYF.

This clonotype was counted a few times. The J gene is TRBJ2-5, the V gene TRBV18; D possibly corresponds to TRBD1 (5 bases). The germline V and J ends were trimmed by 1 base and 5 bases, with 14 bases remaining between them. There are 15 residues in the CDR3. Looked up from germline, CDR1 is KGHSH and CDR2 is LQKENI. For the CDR3, the DNA is TGTGCCAGCTCACCACTGGCGCAGGGCCGGGAGACCCAGTACTTC. Its translation is CASSPLAQGRETQYF.